This T cell receptor (beta chain) was identified during a study of cytomegalovirus exposure and HLA in healthy donors. With V trimmed by 5 bases and J by 6 bases, 9 bases remained unmatched. CDR3 length equals 15 residues. Germline V lookup: CDR1 LNHNV, CDR2 YYDKDF (reference sequence). The PCR was carried out with 60 Vbeta primers and 13 Jbeta primers. The assay was immunoSEQ multiplex PCR, and TCRdb's table has in-frame clones only and misses some. Altogether roughly 140,000 clones are present, just under 85% being singletons, with the ten largest covering 4% to 5%. V and J are TRBV15 and TRBJ2-2; the match to TRBD2 covers 7 bases. Sequenced: PBMCs. This clonotype was obtained from a man aged 35-49 years in good health and CMV-seropositive. This CDR3 reads CATSRHFGLAGELFF. In DNA, the CDR3 is TGTGCCACCAGCCGCCACTTTGGACTAGCCGGGGAGCTGTTTTTT.